Below are 26 T cell receptor beta chains sequenced from a single sample in a study of blood T cell repertoires in COVID-19. Clones were read by immunoSEQ multiplex PCR, and TCRdb kept only the in-frame ones, dropping some. The data show fewer than 350,000 clones, with approximately 89% seen just once and roughly 3.9% held by the top ten. The specimen was peripheral blood. These TCRs come from a woman aged 55-69 years with COVID-19, enrolled during active disease.

The chain is built from TRBV5-6 and TRBJ2-7; D remains ambiguous. CDR1 is SGHDT, CDR2 YYEEEE, per germline. V was shortened by 0 bases and J by 3 bases, with 13 bases between the two germline ends. The CDR3 has 15 amino acids. The CDR3 sequence: CASSLGLLLGYEQYF. In DNA form, the CDR3 reads TGTGCCAGCAGCTTGGGACTCCTGCTCGGCTACGAGCAGTACTTC.

The chain joins TRBV18 to TRBJ1-1, with TRBD1 matching over 7 bases. Germline-derived CDR1 and CDR2 are KGHSH and LQKENI. The length of the CDR3 is 15 residues. J was trimmed by 0 bases and V by 3 bases; bases with no gene match: 4. CDR3 coding DNA: TGTGCCAGCTCACCGGGACAGACCTTGAACACTGAAGCTTTCTTT. The encoded protein is CASSPGQTLNTEAFF. The complete variable domain, with remaining parts taken from reference TRBV18 and TRBJ1-1, reads NAGVMQNPRHLVRRRGQEARLRCSPMKGHSHVYWYRQLPEEGLKFMVYLQKENIIDESGMPKERFSAEFPKEGPSILRIQQVVRGDSAAYFCASSPGQTLNTEAFFGQGTRLTVV.

The J gene is TRBJ1-5, the V gene TRBV6-5; possible D gene TRBD1, 6 bases. The CDR3 spans 14 residues. Germline CDR1 reads MNHEY; CDR2 reads SVGAGI. Trimming stripped 6 bases from V and 0 bases from J, with 9 bases between. CDR3 in amino acids: CASSQGYSNQPQHF. CDR3 in DNA: TGTGCCAGCAGCCAGGGGTATAGCAATCAGCCCCAGCATTTT.

This chain connects TRBV5-1 to TRBJ1-1, with D unclear. Between the trimmed V and J ends, which lost 4 bases and 1 base, there was a span of 11 bases. CDR3 length: 14 residues. The germline CDR1 and CDR2 sequences are SGHRS and YFSETQ. This CDR3 is CASSLGITNTEAFF. CDR3 bases: TGCGCCAGCAGCCTAGGTATTACGAACACTGAAGCTTTCTTT.

This chain uses TRBV5-1 with TRBJ1-4; 7 bases are shared with TRBD1. There are 16 residues in the CDR3. The V gene end was trimmed by 4 bases and the J gene end by 7 bases; junction bases not matched to a gene: 13. Looked up from germline, CDR1 is SGHRS and CDR2 is YFSETQ. The CDR3 is CASSRGDGTVGEKLFF. The CDR3 DNA sequence: TGCGCCAGCAGCCGGGGAGATGGGACAGTGGGTGAAAAACTGTTTTTT.

This chain connects TRBV11-1 to TRBJ2-3, with 7 bases matching TRBD1. The germline gives CDR1 SGHAT, CDR2 FQDESV (reference sequence). This CDR3 spans 16 amino acids. V gave up 6 bases and J gave up 2 bases; unmatched junction bases: 11. In nucleotides, the CDR3 is TGTGCCAGCAGTCGAAAGGGGGCTGGTAACACAGATACGCAGTATTTT. It yields the protein CASSRKGAGNTDTQYF.

The chain employs TRBV7-9 and TRBJ2-3; TRBD1 matches at 10 bases. V was pared by 8 bases and J by 4 bases, with 6 bases of the junction left unmatched. Germline V gives CDR1 SEHNR, CDR2 FQNEAQ (reference sequence). CDR3 length: 14 residues. The CDR3 DNA reads as TGTGCCAGCGGGGACAGGGGCGGTTCAGATACGCAGTATTTT. Residues: CASGDRGGSDTQYF.

This rearrangement joins TRBV3-1 (or the pseudogene TRBV3-2) to TRBJ2-2; 16 nucleotides line up with TRBD2. CDR3 length: 18 residues. The germline gives CDR1 LGHDT, CDR2 YNNKEL (reference sequence). Trimming at V came to 5 bases and at J to 2 bases, leaving 5 bases not matched to a gene. The CDR3 DNA reads TGTGCCAGCAGCTGGGGACTAGCGGGGGGGACAAACACCGGGGAGCTGTTTTTT. As protein: CASSWGLAGGTNTGELFF.

The rearrangement uses TRBV19 and TRBJ1-2, with D maybe TRBD1 (6 bases). Germline V gene data show CDR1 as LNHDA and CDR2 as SQIVND (reference sequence). Trimming removed 4 bases at V and 3 bases at J, with 18 bases between. This CDR3 is 16 amino acids long. The CDR3 DNA follows: TGTGCCAGTAGTAAAACAGGGTGGGTAAAGGACTATGGCTACACCTTC. It specifies CASSKTGWVKDYGYTF.

The V and J genes are TRBV28 and TRBJ1-5, with D maybe TRBD1 (6 bases). The germline V gene has CDR1 MDHEN and CDR2 SYDVKM. The CDR3 is 15 residues long. The V and J ends lost 5 bases and 4 bases respectively, with 15 bases between them. Here the CDR3 DNA reads TGTGCCAGCAGTCCAGGGGACGGCGGGAATCAGCCCCAGCATTTT. As protein: CASSPGDGGNQPQHF. Together with reference TRBV28 and TRBJ1-5, the CDR3 gives the full variable domain: DVKVTQSSRYLVKRTGEKVFLECVQDMDHENMFWYRQDPGLGLRLIYFSYDVKMKEKGDIPEGYSVSREKKERFSLILESASTNQTSMYLCASSPGDGGNQPQHFGDGTRLSIL.

This clone was seen once. CDR3 region: CASSLVRSGTGTSYEQYF. The DNA of the CDR3 is TGCGCCAGCAGCTTGGTGAGATCCGGGACAGGGACGTCCTACGAGCAGTACTTC. The chain uses TRBV5-1 and TRBJ2-7, with TRBD1 matching over 9 bases. Looked up from germline, CDR1 is SGHRS and CDR2 is YFSETQ. After removal of 0 bases from V and 1 base from J, the junction contained 11 bases not matched to a gene. The CDR3 is 18 residues long.

The chain uses TRBV30 and TRBJ1-3; no definite D call. The V gene's germline CDR1 is GTSNPN and CDR2 SVGIG (reference sequence). V lost 2 bases and J 4 bases, leaving 18 bases between the germline ends. This CDR3 spans 16 amino acids. This CDR3 reads CAWSSSLPGGGNTIYF. Here the CDR3 DNA reads TGTGCCTGGAGTTCCAGTCTGCCGGGAGGGGGAAACACCATATATTTT. The complete variable domain, with remaining parts taken from reference TRBV30 and TRBJ1-3, reads SQTIHQWPATLVQPVGSPLSLECTVEGTSNPNLYWYRQAAGRGLQLLFYSVGIGQISSEVPQNLSASRPQDRQFILSSKKLLLSDSGFYLCAWSSSLPGGGNTIYFGEGSWLTVV.

The chain recombines TRBV19 with TRBJ1-1; the D is unclear. CDR1 and CDR2 from the germline V gene are LNHDA and SQIVND (reference sequence). The V and J ends lost 0 bases and 0 bases respectively, with 14 bases between them. The CDR3 loop spans 17 amino acids. The CDR3 coding sequence is TGTGCCAGTAGTATAGAGCAAGACGGAGACTTGAACACTGAAGCTTTCTTT. It encodes CASSIEQDGDLNTEAFF. Looking up the rest from reference TRBV19 and TRBJ1-1 gives the full variable domain: DGGITQSPKYLFRKEGQNVTLSCEQNLNHDAMYWYRQDPGQGLRLIYYSQIVNDFQKGDIAEGYSVSREKKESFPLTVTSAQKNPTAFYLCASSIEQDGDLNTEAFFGQGTRLTVV.

The chain carries TRBV6-5 and TRBJ2-3; 9 nucleotides line up with TRBD2. The CDR3 runs 12 residues. V was clipped by 4 bases and J by 15 bases; unmatched bases: 8. CDR1 and CDR2 from the germline V gene are MNHEY and SVGAGI. Here the CDR3 DNA reads TGTGCCAGCAGTTTTGCTAGCGGGGTCCTCTATTTT. It is translated as CASSFASGVLYF.

The chain combines TRBV19 with TRBJ2-7; 8 nucleotides align to TRBD1. This CDR3 contains 14 residues. V was pared by 2 bases and J by 4 bases, with 4 bases of the junction left unmatched. CDR1 and CDR2 from the germline V gene are LNHDA and SQIVND (reference sequence). CDR3 in DNA: TGTGCCAGTAGTATAAATACAGGGGGGTACGAGCAGTACTTC. It is translated as CASSINTGGYEQYF.

With respect to this clone: The sample has other DNA sequences that encode this CDR3 too. The V and J genes are TRBV30 and TRBJ2-7; 7 bases are a match to TRBD2. V shed 3 bases, J shed 4 bases, and the junction held 0 bases outside the gene matches. Germline assignment: CDR1 GTSNPN and CDR2 SVGIG (reference sequence). CDR3 length equals 11 residues. CDR3 protein: CAWSGGYEQYF. The DNA of the CDR3 is TGTGCCTGGAGCGGGGGGTACGAGCAGTACTTC. Supplemented by reference TRBV30 and TRBJ2-7, the full variable domain reads SQTIHQWPATLVQPVGSPLSLECTVEGTSNPNLYWYRQAAGRGLQLLFYSVGIGQISSEVPQNLSASRPQDRQFILSSKKLLLSDSGFYLCAWSGGYEQYFGPGTRLTVT.

This sequence joins TRBV5-1 and TRBJ1-3; 12 bases align to TRBD1. CDR1 and CDR2 (germline): SGHRS, YFSETQ. The CDR3 has 15 amino acids. Trimming cost V 5 bases and J 2 bases; bases outside gene matches: 2. CDR3 coding DNA: TGCGCCAGCAGGGGGACAGGGGGCCCTGGAAACACCATATATTTT. Residues: CASRGTGGPGNTIYF.

DNA for the CDR3: TGCAGCGTTGGAAGCCAGGGCTATGGCTACACCTTC. Amino acids: CSVGSQGYGYTF. The chain couples TRBV29-1 to TRBJ1-2; D is perhaps TRBD1 (5 bases). This CDR3 region has 12 residues. Germline V gene sequence: CDR1 SQVTM, CDR2 ANQGSEA. V dropped 4 bases and J dropped 4 bases, with 10 bases sitting between them.

About this clone itself: This sample also contains other DNA sequences that code for the same CDR3. This rearrangement joins TRBV5-1 to TRBJ2-7; TRBD1 agrees at 11 bases. The length of the CDR3 is 14 residues. With V trimmed by 4 bases and J by 4 bases, 4 bases remained unmatched. CDR1 and CDR2 from the germline V gene are SGHRS and YFSETQ. As DNA, the CDR3 is TGCGCCAGCAGCCCCGGACAGGGGGCTTACGAGCAGTACTTC. This codes for CASSPGQGAYEQYF. Filled out from reference TRBV5-1 and TRBJ2-7, the complete variable domain reads KAGVTQTPRYLIKTRGQQVTLSCSPISGHRSVSWYQQTPGQGLQFLFEYFSETQRNKGNFPGRFSGRQFSNSRSEMNVSTLELGDSALYLCASSPGQGAYEQYFGPGTRLTVT.

V usage is TRBV5-4 and J usage is TRBJ1-2; D is perhaps TRBD1 (5 bases). With 2 bases removed from V and 1 base from J, the gap between germline ends came to 6 bases. Germline assignment: CDR1 SGHNT and CDR2 YYREEE (reference sequence). The CDR3 extends over 13 amino acids. In DNA, the CDR3 is TGTGCCAGCAGCTTACAGGTTAACTATGGCTACACCTTC. It specifies CASSLQVNYGYTF.

This sequence joins TRBV5-1 and TRBJ1-2, with no clear D. V was pared by 1 base and J by 8 bases, with 12 bases between. The CDR3 length is 13 residues. The germline V gene has CDR1 SGHRS and CDR2 YFSETQ. In nucleotides, the CDR3 is TGCGCCAGCAGCTTGTATGGCGACGGGGGCTACACCTTC. Its translation is CASSLYGDGGYTF. Variable domain in full (rest from reference TRBV5-1 and TRBJ1-2): KAGVTQTPRYLIKTRGQQVTLSCSPISGHRSVSWYQQTPGQGLQFLFEYFSETQRNKGNFPGRFSGRQFSNSRSEMNVSTLELGDSALYLCASSLYGDGGYTFGSGTRLTVV.

The gene calls are TRBV30 and TRBJ1-2; D possibly corresponds to TRBD1 (5 bases). Per germline, CDR1 GTSNPN and CDR2 SVGIG (reference sequence). CDR3 length: 13 amino acids. V was pared by 3 bases and J by 8 bases, with 16 bases between. CDR3 residues: CAWRPGGGRGYTF. In DNA form, the CDR3 reads TGTGCCTGGAGGCCTGGGGGGGGAAGAGGCTACACCTTC.

The rearrangement uses TRBV27 and TRBJ1-2; weak D call: TRBD1 (5 bases). The germline CDR1 and CDR2 sequences are MNHEY and SMNVEV (reference sequence). This CDR3 is 15 amino acids long. Trimming removed 2 bases at V and 4 bases at J, with 14 bases between. The CDR3 is CASSLGQGTFYGYTF. The CDR3 bases are TGTGCCAGCAGTTTAGGCCAGGGCACCTTCTATGGCTACACCTTC.

Concerning this clone itself: Other nucleotide sequences from this sample produce the same CDR3. This chain connects TRBV5-1 to TRBJ1-5; 7 bases are a match to TRBD1. Trimming removed 0 bases from V and 7 bases from J; junction bases left unmatched: 4. Germline assignment: CDR1 SGHRS and CDR2 YFSETQ. The CDR3 is 14 residues long. The DNA for the CDR3 is TGCGCCAGCAGCTTGGGACAGGGAGACCAGCCCCAGCATTTT. Protein product: CASSLGQGDQPQHF.

The V and J genes are TRBV19 and TRBJ1-2, with 9 bases identical to TRBD1. This CDR3 has 14 residues. Germline V gene data show CDR1 as LNHDA and CDR2 as SQIVND (reference sequence). Germline trimming cut 6 bases from V and 5 bases from J; bases unmatched to any gene: 7. CDR3 sequence: CASRPTGGRYGYTF. CDR3 sequence (DNA): TGTGCCAGTAGACCGACAGGGGGAAGGTATGGCTACACCTTC. Using reference TRBV19 and TRBJ1-2 for the parts outside the CDR3, the full variable domain is DGGITQSPKYLFRKEGQNVTLSCEQNLNHDAMYWYRQDPGQGLRLIYYSQIVNDFQKGDIAEGYSVSREKKESFPLTVTSAQKNPTAFYLCASRPTGGRYGYTFGSGTRLTVV.

The rearrangement links TRBV19 to TRBJ2-7; 7 nucleotides match TRBD1. The V gene end was trimmed by 5 bases and the J gene end by 7 bases; junction bases not matched to a gene: 11. Germline CDR1 and CDR2: LNHDA and SQIVND (reference sequence). The CDR3 is 14 residues long. The CDR3 here is CASSPSTGTVEQYF. CDR3 DNA: TGTGCCAGTAGTCCCTCTACCGGGACAGTAGAGCAGTACTTC.